Presented here are 26 T cell receptor beta chains from one specimen sequenced in a study of control samples from healthy donors and cancer patients. Profiling relied on immunoSEQ multiplex PCR, and the TCRdb table lists in-frame clones only, not all of them. The data hold around 140,000 clones, with nearly 90% observed a single time. The sample comprised PBMCs. The receptors originated from a man aged 50 to 60 with head and neck cancer.

This chain uses TRBV27 with TRBJ2-2; either TRBD1 or TRBD2 may fit D (6 bases each). CDR1 and CDR2 from the germline V gene are MNHEY and SMNVEV (reference sequence). The V gene lost 2 bases and the J gene lost 3 bases, with 13 bases spanning the gap. The CDR3 has 16 amino acids. DNA of the CDR3: TGTGCCAGCAGTTTAGAGGGGGGCGCGGACACCGGGGAGCTGTTTTTT. It encodes CASSLEGGADTGELFF.

V gene TRBV10-2 combines with J gene TRBJ2-7; the D is unclear. The CDR3 runs 13 residues. Germline V gives CDR1 WSHSY, CDR2 SAAADI. V gave up 2 bases and J gave up 3 bases, with 8 bases separating them. The DNA of the CDR3 is TGCGCCAGCAGTGAGGAACCGCTCTACGAGCAGTACTTC. Translated, it gives CASSEEPLYEQYF.

V is TRBV4-1 and J is TRBJ2-6; possibly TRBD1 or TRBD2 for D (7 bases each). The length of the CDR3 is 17 residues. Germline CDR1 and CDR2: MGHRA and YSYEKL. The germline V and J ends were trimmed by 3 bases and 0 bases, with 12 bases remaining between them. The CDR3, as DNA: TGCGCCAGCAGCCAGGGGGAGGGGGCCTCTGGGGCCAACGTCCTGACTTTC. This sequence encodes CASSQGEGASGANVLTF.

The chain has TRBV5-4 and TRBJ2-1; 11 nucleotides agree with TRBD1. The CDR3 length is 15 residues. The J segment lost 8 bases and the V segment lost 5 bases, leaving 9 bases of the junction unmatched. Germline lookup yields CDR1 SGHNT and CDR2 YYREEE (reference sequence). The CDR3 nucleotides are TGTGCCAGCAGGATACCGGGACAGGGGGTCCATGAGCAGTTCTTC. Translation gives CASRIPGQGVHEQFF.

The chain joins TRBV5-4 to TRBJ1-1; D gene ambiguous. The CDR3 covers 17 residues. The germline gives CDR1 SGHNT, CDR2 YYREEE (reference sequence). Between the trimmed V and J ends, which lost 0 bases and 5 bases, there was a span of 20 bases. The CDR3 DNA is TGTGCCAGCAGCTTGGGGCCTGGGGTGGGGATAACAACTGAAGCTTTCTTT. It is translated as CASSLGPGVGITTEAFF.

The rearrangement uses TRBV5-1 and TRBJ2-1; TRBD2 might be the D (5 bases). This CDR3 comprises 14 residues. Between the trimmed V and J ends, which lost 4 bases and 2 bases, there was a span of 10 bases. In germline, CDR1 is SGHRS, CDR2 YFSETQ. In DNA, the CDR3 is TGCGCCAGCAGCGAGGGTGGCACCTACAATGAGCAGTTCTTC. Its translation is CASSEGGTYNEQFF.

The chain's CDR3 is CASSLRDSYNSPLHF. CDR3 in DNA: TGCGCCAGCAGCTTACGGGACTCCTATAATTCACCCCTCCACTTT. This chain joins TRBV5-1 and TRBJ1-6; D is ambiguous. CDR3 size: 15 residues. Germline CDR1 SGHRS, CDR2 YFSETQ. Trimming took off 2 bases at V and 0 bases at J, with 6 bases between the two ends. The full variable domain, rest sourced from reference TRBV5-1 and TRBJ1-6, is KAGVTQTPRYLIKTRGQQVTLSCSPISGHRSVSWYQQTPGQGLQFLFEYFSETQRNKGNFPGRFSGRQFSNSRSEMNVSTLELGDSALYLCASSLRDSYNSPLHFGNGTRLTVT.

The sample holds one count of this clone. The chain has TRBV7-8 and TRBJ1-2; 7 bases fit TRBD1. The CDR3 has 16 amino acids. The V segment lost 5 bases and the J segment 2 bases; nucleotides outside the gene matches: 11. From germline, CDR1 is SGHVS and CDR2 FQNEAQ. CDR3 amino acids: CASSTKGDRVNYGYTF. CDR3 coding DNA: TGTGCCAGCAGCACCAAGGGAGACAGGGTGAACTATGGCTACACCTTC. The complete variable domain, with remaining parts taken from reference TRBV7-8 and TRBJ1-2, reads GAGVSQSPRYKVAKRGQDVALRCDPISGHVSLFWYQQALGQGPEFLTYFQNEAQLDKSGLPSDRFFAERPEGSVSTLKIQRTQQEDSAVYLCASSTKGDRVNYGYTFGSGTRLTVV.

This chain joins TRBV5-1 and TRBJ2-7; D not resolved. This CDR3 is built from 15 residues. V dropped 3 bases and J dropped 5 bases, with 18 bases sitting between them. Germline values: CDR1 SGHRS, CDR2 YFSETQ. CDR3 sequence reads: CASSSVGRDNDEQYF. CDR3 in DNA: TGCGCCAGCAGCTCAGTGGGAAGGGATAACGACGAGCAGTACTTC.

This chain joins TRBV25-1 and TRBJ2-1; TRBD2 aligns across 7 bases. CDR1 is MGHDK, CDR2 SYGVNS, per germline. The CDR3 spans 16 residues. Germline trimming cut 4 bases from V and 5 bases from J; bases unmatched to any gene: 11. The CDR3 here is CASSAPTGGIDNEQFF. CDR3 DNA sequence: TGTGCCAGCAGTGCCCCCACCGGGGGGATAGACAATGAGCAGTTCTTC.

The chain carries TRBV11-2 and TRBJ1-1; TRBD1 might be the D (5 bases). The CDR3 has 15 residues. Per the germline V gene, CDR1 is SGHAT and CDR2 is FQNNGV. Trimming took off 3 bases at V and 3 bases at J, with 14 bases between the two ends. CDR3 in amino acids: CASSLQAPGDTEAFF. CDR3 in DNA: TGTGCCAGCAGCTTGCAGGCTCCGGGGGACACTGAAGCTTTCTTT. The full variable domain, completed using reference TRBV11-2 and TRBJ1-1, is EAGVAQSPRYKIIEKRQSVAFWCNPISGHATLYWYQQILGQGPKLLIQFQNNGVVDDSQLPKDRFSAERLKGVDSTLKIQPAKLEDSAVYLCASSLQAPGDTEAFFGQGTRLTVV.

The chain links TRBV10-3 to TRBJ2-1; 7 nucleotides match TRBD1. Germline loops: CDR1 ENHRY, CDR2 SYGVKD. The CDR3 sequence is 14 residues long. Trimming cost V 7 bases and J 4 bases; bases outside gene matches: 7. CDR3: CAINGPGGYNEQFF. CDR3 DNA sequence: TGTGCCATCAATGGGCCAGGGGGATACAATGAGCAGTTCTTC.

The gene calls are TRBV6-5 and TRBJ1-2; maybe TRBD1 (6 bases). Trimming left V 2 bases short and J 5 bases short, with 12 bases between. From germline, CDR1 is MNHEY and CDR2 SVGAGI. This CDR3 is built from 14 residues. The CDR3 sequence is CASSYEGGRYGYTF. CDR3 in DNA: TGTGCCAGCAGTTACGAAGGGGGTAGATATGGCTACACCTTC.

This clone appeared once. The CDR3 loop is CASSLATRLNNEQFF. Written as DNA, the CDR3 is TGTGCCAGCAGCTTAGCGACGCGGCTTAACAATGAGCAGTTCTTC. The V call is TRBV7-6, the J call TRBJ2-1; D is unresolved. This CDR3 spans 15 amino acids. CDR1 and CDR2 (germline): SGHVS, FNYEAQ. Trimming shortened V by 0 bases and J by 5 bases, and 11 bases separated the two germline ends.

The chain joins TRBV5-4 to TRBJ2-3, with D perhaps given as TRBD1 or TRBD2 (5 bases each). Per germline, CDR1 SGHNT and CDR2 YYREEE (reference sequence). Trimming cost V 2 bases and J 4 bases, with 8 bases left between them. The CDR3 covers 13 residues. In DNA form, the CDR3 reads TGTGCCAGCAGCTTTATGGGGGCAGATACGCAGTATTTT. Translation gives CASSFMGADTQYF.

The V call is TRBV28, the J call TRBJ2-1; 9 positions agree with TRBD2. This CDR3 comprises 14 residues. J lost 4 bases, V lost 6 bases, and 4 bases had no gene match. CDR1 and CDR2 (germline): MDHEN, SYDVKM. The CDR3 here is CASRAGGLYNEQFF. The CDR3 bases are TGTGCCAGCAGGGCGGGAGGGCTTTACAATGAGCAGTTCTTC. Using reference TRBV28 and TRBJ2-1 for the parts outside the CDR3, the full variable domain is DVKVTQSSRYLVKRTGEKVFLECVQDMDHENMFWYRQDPGLGLRLIYFSYDVKMKEKGDIPEGYSVSREKKERFSLILESASTNQTSMYLCASRAGGLYNEQFFGPGTRLTVL.

This clone was detected once. V and J are TRBV6-5 and TRBJ1-2, with D hard to call. The germline CDR1 and CDR2 sequences are MNHEY and SVGAGI. The germline V and J ends were trimmed by 7 bases and 5 bases, with 17 bases remaining between them. This CDR3 spans 14 amino acids. Here the CDR3 reads CASTLPSSDYGYTF. The CDR3 nucleotides read TGTGCCAGCACCCTACCGTCCAGCGATTATGGCTACACCTTC.

Comments on this clone: The sample carries other DNA sequences with the same CDR3. The chain links TRBV30 to TRBJ2-5, with D possibly TRBD1 on 5 matching bases. V dropped 0 bases and J dropped 5 bases, with 10 bases sitting between them. The CDR3 runs 13 residues. The germline V gene encodes CDR1 GTSNPN and CDR2 SVGIG (reference sequence). The DNA of the CDR3 is TGTGCCTGGAGTGTTAGGGCAGGGGAGACCCAGTACTTC. It codes for CAWSVRAGETQYF. Full variable domain (outside the CDR3, taken from reference TRBV30 and TRBJ2-5): SQTIHQWPATLVQPVGSPLSLECTVEGTSNPNLYWYRQAAGRGLQLLFYSVGIGQISSEVPQNLSASRPQDRQFILSSKKLLLSDSGFYLCAWSVRAGETQYFGPGTRLLVL.

This chain links TRBV28 with TRBJ1-2; the D is unclear. Germline loops: CDR1 MDHEN, CDR2 SYDVKM. The CDR3 sequence is 12 residues long. The germline V and J ends were trimmed by 3 bases and 8 bases, with 10 bases remaining between them. Here the CDR3 reads CASSLGVGGYTF. In DNA form, the CDR3 reads TGTGCCAGCAGTTTGGGTGTAGGAGGCTACACCTTC.

CDR3 DNA sequence: TGCGCCAGCAGTGAGAACTTAGGGGGCGCGGTGAACACTGAAGCTTTCTTT. Its protein product is CASSENLGGAVNTEAFF. The V and J genes are TRBV10-2 and TRBJ1-1; 7 nucleotides align to TRBD1. J gave up 0 bases and V 2 bases, and 9 bases lay outside the gene matches. This CDR3 spans 17 amino acids. Germline V gene sequence: CDR1 WSHSY, CDR2 SAAADI.

The V gene is TRBV5-1, the J gene TRBJ2-3; 9 nucleotides agree with TRBD2. J lost 4 bases, V lost 4 bases, and 16 bases had no gene match. CDR3 length equals 18 residues. Germline loops: CDR1 SGHRS, CDR2 YFSETQ. The CDR3 protein is CASSHPLSGGRASDTQYF. The CDR3 coding sequence is TGCGCCAGCAGCCACCCCCTGAGTGGCGGGAGGGCTTCAGATACGCAGTATTTT.

This clone was counted a single time. The junction differs from germline at one of its ends, possibly a read error. The chain has TRBV7-2 and TRBJ2-7, with 9 bases matching TRBD1. Germline V gene data show CDR1 as SGHTA and CDR2 as FQGNSA. This CDR3 region has 12 residues. CDR3 nucleotide sequence: TGTGCCAGCAGCTTCATTGGACAGGGGACGCACTTC. This translates into CASSFIGQGTHF.

This sequence joins TRBV7-8 and TRBJ1-6, with 8 nucleotides matching TRBD1. The V segment lost 5 bases and the J segment 5 bases; nucleotides outside the gene matches: 5. The CDR3 spans 15 residues. Germline assignment: CDR1 SGHVS and CDR2 FQNEAQ. DNA for the CDR3: TGTGCCAGCAGCGACAGGGGATCGGATAATTCACCCCTCCACTTT. Amino acid sequence: CASSDRGSDNSPLHF.

The rearrangement links TRBV6-5 to TRBJ1-1; unclear D gene. Germline V lookup: CDR1 MNHEY, CDR2 SVGAGI. Trimming removed 0 bases at V and 0 bases at J, with 8 bases between. The CDR3 is made up of 15 amino acids. The DNA for the CDR3 is TGTGCCAGCAGTTACTCAAAAGGGTTGAACACTGAAGCTTTCTTT. Protein: CASSYSKGLNTEAFF.

The rearrangement uses TRBV7-2 and TRBJ2-1, with 8 bases that match TRBD2. V was pared by 5 bases and J by 0 bases, with 12 bases of the junction left unmatched. The germline V gene has CDR1 SGHTA and CDR2 FQGNSA. This CDR3 comprises 18 residues. The CDR3 nucleotides read TGTGCCAGCAGCATACCCCCGGCTAGCGGGTTCTCCTACAATGAGCAGTTCTTC. As protein: CASSIPPASGFSYNEQFF.

The chain recombines TRBV27 with TRBJ2-5, with 14 bases matching TRBD2. Looked up from germline, CDR1 is MNHEY and CDR2 is SMNVEV (reference sequence). J lost 4 bases, V lost 6 bases, and 4 bases had no gene match. The CDR3 extends over 15 amino acids. CDR3 sequence reads: CASRLGTSGRETQYF. As DNA, the CDR3 is TGTGCCAGCAGGTTGGGGACTAGCGGGAGAGAGACCCAGTACTTC.